Listed below are T cell receptor beta chains from one sample, sequenced in a study of regulatory T cells in long-lasting Graves disease. TCRdb itself ran the multiplex PCR reads through MiXCR, one entry per CDR3 protein. The data hold some 300,000 distinct CDR3 sequences, with roughly 21% observed a single time. The sample in question was peripheral blood mononuclear cells (PBMCs), obtained when the disease was refractory, from a patient treated with antithyroid drugs. Source of these receptors: a female donor with Graves disease. Both conserved end residues are part of each CDR3. Fields, in order: J gene, D gene, V gene, clone size, CDR3 protein, CDR3 DNA. The D gene is left open where the match is weak. Not all rows give a size; the values are once, few, many and, for expanded clones, a class.

J: TRBJ1-2; D: .; V: TRBV11-2; size: many; CDR3: CASSLEGVKGGLNYGYTF; DNA: TGTGCCAGCAGCTTAGAGGGTGTCAAAGGAGGCTTAAACTATGGCTACACCTTC
J: TRBJ1-5; D: TRBD1; V: TRBV4-3; size: .; CDR3: CASSQDLGTGMDQPQHF; DNA: TGCGCCAGCAGCCAAGATTTGGGGACAGGAATGGACCAGCCCCAGCATTTT
J: TRBJ1-1; D: .; V: TRBV29-1; size: few; CDR3: CSALTGGNTEAFF; DNA: TGCAGCGCTCTCACAGGCGGGAACACTGAAGCTTTCTTT
J: TRBJ2-2; D: TRBD2; V: TRBV6-1; size: .; CDR3: CASSGTSGRGNTGELFF; DNA: TGTGCCAGCAGTGGGACTAGCGGGAGAGGTAACACCGGGGAGCTGTTTTTT
J: TRBJ1-1; D: .; V: TRBV9; size: .; CDR3: CASSVDGAGTEAFF; DNA: TGTGCCAGCAGCGTAGACGGGGCAGGGACTGAAGCTTTCTTT
J: TRBJ2-2; D: .; V: TRBV7-9; size: few; CDR3: CASNEIGRELFF; DNA: TGTGCCAGCAATGAAATTGGAAGGGAGCTGTTTTTT
J: TRBJ2-3; D: TRBD1; V: TRBV28; size: few; CDR3: CASSIPTGYADTQYF; DNA: TGTGCCAGCAGTATCCCGACAGGGTACGCAGATACGCAGTATTTT
J: TRBJ1-5; D: TRBD1; V: TRBV12-3/TRBV12-4; size: many; CDR3: CASSSGESGTALNQPQHF; DNA: TGTGCCAGCAGTTCAGGGGAGTCCGGGACAGCTCTGAATCAGCCCCAGCATTTT
J: TRBJ1-6; D: .; V: TRBV20-1; size: .; CDR3: CSASDSSYNSPLHF; DNA: TGCAGTGCTAGTGACAGCTCCTATAATTCACCCCTCCACTTT
J: TRBJ2-3; D: TRBD2; V: TRBV5-1; size: .; CDR3: CASSPRDLGLASDTQYF; DNA: TGCGCCAGCAGCCCACGGGACTTGGGACTAGCATCAGATACGCAGTATTTT
J: TRBJ2-7; D: TRBD2; V: TRBV7-2; size: .; CDR3: CASSTRTSGNYEQYF; DNA: TGTGCCAGCAGCACCAGGACTAGCGGGAACTACGAGCAGTACTTC
J: TRBJ1-1; D: .; V: TRBV10-3; size: few; CDR3: CAISESDSYTEAFF; DNA: TGTGCCATCAGTGAGTCGGACAGCTACACTGAAGCTTTCTTT
J: TRBJ2-5; D: TRBD2; V: TRBV27; size: .; CDR3: CASSGTSGTQYF; DNA: TGTGCCAGCAGTGGGACTAGCGGGACCCAGTACTTC
J: TRBJ2-2; D: .; V: TRBV20-1; size: .; CDR3: CSASLVPEAGELFF; DNA: TGCAGTGCCTCCCTCGTCCCCGAGGCCGGGGAGCTGTTTTTT
J: TRBJ2-7; D: .; V: TRBV6-2/TRBV6-3; size: .; CDR3: CATDGTFSYEQYF; DNA: TGTGCCACTGATGGGACGTTCTCCTACGAGCAGTACTTC
J: TRBJ1-1; D: .; V: TRBV20-1; size: .; CDR3: CSATPTGTTEAFF; DNA: TGCAGTGCTACCCCCACGGGTACGACTGAAGCTTTCTTT
J: TRBJ2-1; D: .; V: TRBV20-1; size: .; CDR3: CSASPGTASYNEQFF; DNA: TGCAGTGCTAGCCCTGGGACTGCCTCCTACAATGAGCAGTTCTTC
J: TRBJ1-3; D: .; V: TRBV10-3; size: few; CDR3: CAISESWPTAGNTIYF; DNA: TGTGCCATCAGTGAGTCATGGCCGACGGCTGGAAACACCATATATTTT
J: TRBJ1-5; D: .; V: TRBV28; size: many; CDR3: CASSGLAGHNQPQHF; DNA: TGTGCCAGCAGCGGACTTGCCGGGCATAATCAGCCCCAGCATTTT
J: TRBJ2-7; D: .; V: TRBV7-9; size: .; CDR3: CASSLAQGQSSYEQYF; DNA: TGTGCCAGCAGCTTAGCGCAAGGACAATCATCCTACGAGCAGTACTTC
J: TRBJ1-1; D: TRBD1; V: TRBV7-9; size: many; CDR3: CASSLQGAIQNTEAFF; DNA: TGTGCCAGCAGCTTACAGGGGGCTATACAGAACACTGAAGCTTTCTTT
J: TRBJ1-2; D: .; V: TRBV12-3/TRBV12-4; size: many; CDR3: CASSFGTQGEGGYTF; DNA: TGTGCCAGCAGTTTTGGTACACAGGGAGAGGGTGGCTACACCTTC
J: TRBJ1-4; D: .; V: TRBV27; size: many; CDR3: CASSLGLGTSATNEKLFF; DNA: TGTGCCAGCAGTTTAGGGTTGGGGACATCTGCAACTAATGAAAAACTGTTTTTT
J: TRBJ1-1; D: .; V: TRBV18; size: few; CDR3: CASSPPEGSGTEAFF; DNA: TGTGCCAGCTCACCACCTGAGGGTTCGGGCACTGAAGCTTTCTTT
J: TRBJ2-3; D: .; V: TRBV15; size: few; CDR3: CATSRARGAPLNTQYF; DNA: TGTGCCACCAGCAGAGCGAGGGGCGCCCCTCTAAATACGCAGTATTTT
J: TRBJ2-5; D: TRBD2; V: TRBV9; size: many; CDR3: CASSLSTSGKETQYF; DNA: TGTGCCAGCAGTTTATCTACTAGCGGGAAAGAGACCCAGTACTTC
J: TRBJ2-2; D: TRBD2; V: TRBV6-2/TRBV6-3; size: few; CDR3: CASSYLFTGGPTSSPWAGELFF; DNA: TGTGCCAGCAGTTACCTCTTTACGGGAGGCCCCACCTCCTCACCGTGGGCCGGGGAGCTGTTTTTT
J: TRBJ2-5; D: .; V: TRBV11-2; size: many; CDR3: CASSFYETQYF; DNA: TGTGCCAGCAGCTTCTATGAGACCCAGTACTTC
J: TRBJ2-7; D: .; V: TRBV25-1; size: few; CDR3: CASSERFSYEQYF; DNA: TGTGCCAGCAGCGAGAGGTTCTCCTACGAGCAGTACTTC
J: TRBJ2-7; D: .; V: TRBV7-2; size: few; CDR3: CASSPDRFLGYEQYF; DNA: TGTGCCAGCAGCCCCGACAGGTTTCTAGGGTACGAGCAGTACTTC
J: TRBJ2-4; D: .; V: TRBV6-5; size: many; CDR3: CASSSGPKYGKNIQYF; DNA: TGTGCCAGCAGTTCGGGACCCAAATACGGCAAAAACATTCAGTACTTC
J: TRBJ1-5; D: .; V: TRBV4-1; size: .; CDR3: CASSDRDASNQPQHF; DNA: TGCGCCAGCAGCGACCGGGACGCTAGCAATCAGCCCCAGCATTTT
J: TRBJ2-7; D: .; V: TRBV6-1; size: many; CDR3: CASRSLTPPKLSYEQYF; DNA: TGTGCCAGCAGATCTTTGACCCCACCAAAGTTGTCCTACGAGCAGTACTTC
J: TRBJ2-5; D: .; V: TRBV29-1; size: few; CDR3: CSAAVSPQRQETQYF; DNA: TGCAGCGCCGCCGTTTCCCCCCAGAGACAAGAGACCCAGTACTTC
J: TRBJ2-7; D: .; V: TRBV28; size: many; CDR3: CASSTQLDYEQYF; DNA: TGTGCCAGCAGTACACAGCTAGACTACGAGCAGTACTTC
J: TRBJ1-1; D: TRBD1; V: TRBV12-3/TRBV12-4; size: .; CDR3: CASSLGYGTGGMGTEAFF; DNA: TGTGCCAGCAGTTTAGGTTATGGGACAGGGGGGATGGGCACTGAAGCTTTCTTT
J: TRBJ2-2; D: TRBD2; V: TRBV20-1; size: .; CDR3: CSANRASGSFAGELFF; DNA: TGCAGTGCCAACAGGGCTAGCGGGAGTTTTGCCGGGGAGCTGTTTTTT
J: TRBJ1-2; D: .; V: TRBV19; size: .; CDR3: CASSYGILANYGYTF; DNA: TGTGCCAGCTCGTATGGGATCCTAGCTAACTATGGCTACACCTTC
J: TRBJ2-3; D: TRBD1; V: TRBV6-1; size: .; CDR3: CASTSDRVGGTDTQYF; DNA: TGTGCCAGCACCTCAGACAGGGTTGGTGGTACAGATACGCAGTATTTT
J: TRBJ2-1; D: TRBD2; V: TRBV7-3; size: .; CDR3: CASSLTGGRNEQFF; DNA: TGTGCCAGCAGCTTAACGGGCGGGAGAAATGAGCAGTTCTTC
J: TRBJ2-3; D: TRBD2; V: TRBV7-9; size: .; CDR3: CASSGSGIAGRLTDTQYF; DNA: TGTGCCAGCAGCGGATCAGGAATAGCGGGACGCCTCACAGATACGCAGTATTTT
J: TRBJ2-2; D: .; V: TRBV28; size: .; CDR3: CASSSRVLYTGELFF; DNA: TGTGCCAGCAGTTCCCGGGTTTTATACACCGGGGAGCTGTTTTTT
J: TRBJ1-4; D: .; V: TRBV28; size: many; CDR3: CASSFAREKLFF; DNA: TGTGCCAGCAGTTTTGCGAGGGAAAAACTGTTTTTT
J: TRBJ2-5; D: .; V: TRBV29-1; size: .; CDR3: CSVGQETQYF; DNA: TGCAGCGTCGGTCAAGAGACCCAGTACTTC
J: TRBJ2-5; D: TRBD2; V: TRBV30; size: .; CDR3: CAWSLAGGVETQYF; DNA: TGTGCCTGGAGTCTAGCGGGAGGGGTCGAGACCCAGTACTTC
J: TRBJ1-5; D: TRBD1; V: TRBV4-1; size: .; CDR3: CASSQEWTGYNQPQHF; DNA: TGCGCCAGCAGCCAAGAGTGGACAGGCTACAATCAGCCCCAGCATTTT
J: TRBJ1-6; D: TRBD1; V: TRBV4-1; size: .; CDR3: CASSQTGVSPLHF; DNA: TGCGCCAGCAGCCAAACAGGGGTATCACCCCTCCACTTT
J: TRBJ2-7; D: TRBD1; V: TRBV7-3; size: few; CDR3: CASSLIAGQAYEQYF; DNA: TGTGCCAGCAGCTTAATTGCGGGACAGGCCTACGAGCAGTACTTC
J: TRBJ2-7; D: .; V: TRBV6-1; size: few; CDR3: CASSEVQNSYEQYF; DNA: TGTGCCAGCAGTGAGGTCCAGAATTCCTACGAGCAGTACTTC